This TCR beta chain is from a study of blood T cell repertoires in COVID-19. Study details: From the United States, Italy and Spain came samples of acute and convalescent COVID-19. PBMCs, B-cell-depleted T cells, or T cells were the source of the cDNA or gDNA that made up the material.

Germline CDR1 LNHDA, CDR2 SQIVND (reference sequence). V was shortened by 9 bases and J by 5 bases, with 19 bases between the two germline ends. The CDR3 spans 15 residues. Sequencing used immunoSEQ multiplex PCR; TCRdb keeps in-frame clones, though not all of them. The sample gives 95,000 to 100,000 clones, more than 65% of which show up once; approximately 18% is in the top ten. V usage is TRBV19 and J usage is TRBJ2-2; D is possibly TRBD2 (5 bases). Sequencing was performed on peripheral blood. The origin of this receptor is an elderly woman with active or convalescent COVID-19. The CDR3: CASQFGGFRTGELFF. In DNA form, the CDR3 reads TGTGCCAGCCAGTTCGGCGGGTTCCGGACCGGGGAGCTGTTTTTT.